The entry below describes one T cell receptor (beta chain). Only in-frame clones appear in the TCRdb table, and some are missing; sequencing was by immunoSEQ multiplex PCR. The table records under 110,000 clones, 85% to 95% of them present only once. This sample is part of a study of T cell changes during pregnancy in multiple sclerosis. Per germline, CDR1 SGHDN and CDR2 FVKESK. The V gene lost 5 bases and the J gene lost 0 bases, with 8 bases spanning the gap. CDR3 length equals 14 residues. The sequence came from a female donor with multiple sclerosis, enrolled in a pregnancy study. The V and J genes are TRBV14 and TRBJ2-1; D is possibly TRBD1 (6 bases). Sequencing used peripheral blood, obtained after pregnancy. CDR3 bases: TGTGCCAGCAGCGACAGGAGCTCCTACAATGAGCAGTTCTTC. Translating gives CASSDRSSYNEQFF.